The entry below gives a single T cell receptor beta chain sequence along with its context. Its antigen remains unknown. This sample was included in a study of T cells in Graves' hyperthyroidism and ophthalmopathy. Study conclusions and caveats: Through a model of 13 V-J features, ophthalmopathy was separated from stable hyperthyroidism. Most thyroid clonotypes expanded above 0.001 were also detected in blood.

Hyperthyroidism, newly diagnosed and lasting under 2 months, affected patients aged 18 to 65. Pregnant or lactating patients were excluded, as were those with uncontrolled infection or other autoimmune disease. Researchers took RNA transcripts and amplified the TCR beta CDR3 regions from them. HTBI primers drove first-round RT-PCR of the TCR CDR3. TCRdb analysed the multiplex PCR reads with MiXCR anew, one entry per CDR3 protein. The table has about 96,000 distinct CDR3 sequences, over 50% seen once. The clonotype was recovered from a woman between 35 and 50 years old with Graves' hyperthyroidism. Source material: blood.

The CDR3 bases are TGTGCCAGCAGTGACATTGCCTACGAGCAGTACTTC. It codes for CASSDIAYEQYF. This chain links TRBV2 with TRBJ2-7; D ambiguous. Germline V gene lookup returns CDR1 SNHLY and CDR2 FYNNEI. The V end lost 3 bases, the J end lost 2 bases, and 5 bases lay between the germline ends. The CDR3 consists of 12 residues.